This T cell receptor (beta chain) was sequenced in a study of blood T cells in healthy people across ages. Study-wide points: Because sorting was not performed, PBMCs prevented conclusive naive versus antigen-experienced comparison. Estimates of diversity drawn from one million T cells were considered underestimates. A greater number of naive CD4+ cells and higher diversity distinguished long-lived donors from aged donors.

Each donor's blood draw was around 10 milliliters of peripheral blood. PCR was performed a second time for about 7 to 11 cycles using a sample-barcoded 5' primer and a J-beta primer mix. Using its own MiXCR run on the 5' RACE reads, TCRdb lists one record per CDR3 protein. Of hundreds of thousands of distinct CDR3 sequences listed, 58% were seen once; the top ten hold 22%. Germline trimming cut 4 bases from V and 1 base from J; bases unmatched to any gene: 6. Germline-derived CDR1 and CDR2 are SGHRS and YFSETQ. This CDR3 region has 15 residues. On this clonotype itself: Antigen specificity is unknown.

Specimen: blood. J is TRBJ2-7 and V is TRBV5-1, with TRBD2 identical over 9 bases. This TCR came from a man aged 25 to 40 in good health. CDR3 sequence: CASSAGGDLSYEQYF. The CDR3 DNA reads TGCGCCAGCAGCGCGGGAGGGGACCTTTCCTACGAGCAGTACTTC.